The 9 T cell receptor beta chains presented below share a single source sample, sequenced in a study of identical twins. MiXCR, applied by TCRdb to the 5' RACE reads, yields one record per CDR3 protein. This sample has hundreds of thousands of distinct CDR3 sequences, with 8.6% found just once. These data also formed part of another study, on yellow fever vaccine responses in identical twins.

Sequenced input: PBMCs. These TCRs come from a woman aged 18-29 years in good health.

This clonotype was recorded many times. The chain joins TRBV11-2 to TRBJ2-7; 7 nucleotides match TRBD2. The V segment lost 3 bases and the J segment 3 bases; nucleotides outside the gene matches: 5. The CDR3 has 14 residues. Germline values: CDR1 SGHAT, CDR2 FQNNGV. The CDR3 DNA reads as TGTGCCAGCAGCTTGAGCGGGGAGGACTACGAGCAGTACTTC. Residues: CASSLSGEDYEQYF.

The table lists this clonotype with many counts. This clone may be a read error of a much larger clone one base away. The chain uses TRBV3-1 and TRBJ2-1, with 9 nucleotides matching TRBD1. The V and J ends lost 1 base and 2 bases, in that order; junction bases with no gene match: 0. Germline V gives CDR1 LGHDT, CDR2 YNNKEL (reference sequence). CDR3 length: 15 amino acids. CDR3 sequence (DNA): TGTGCCAGCAGCCAAGGGGACAGGGCCTACAATGAGCAGTTCTTC. The encoded protein is CASSQGDRAYNEQFF.

This clonotype appeared a few times. The rearrangement uses TRBV27 and TRBJ2-7; TRBD2 aligns across 7 bases. The CDR3 is made up of 14 amino acids. V gave up 8 bases and J gave up 2 bases; unmatched junction bases: 9. From germline, CDR1 is MNHEY and CDR2 SMNVEV (reference sequence). The CDR3: CASGPGLDAYEQYF. CDR3 nucleotide sequence: TGTGCCAGCGGCCCAGGACTAGACGCCTACGAGCAGTACTTC.

The V call is TRBV28, the J call TRBJ1-5; D is uncertain. V was cut by 6 bases and J by 2 bases, with 17 bases left in between. This CDR3 is built from 16 residues. From germline, CDR1 is MDHEN and CDR2 SYDVKM. CDR3 amino acids: CASSLVAGRRNQPQHF. The CDR3, as DNA: TGTGCCAGCAGCCTAGTGGCAGGTAGGCGCAATCAGCCCCAGCATTTT.

This clonotype was counted a few times. The V and J genes are TRBV10-3 and TRBJ2-1, with 8 bases fitting TRBD2. Germline lookup yields CDR1 ENHRY and CDR2 SYGVKD. CDR3 length equals 16 residues. Trimming cost V 3 bases and J 2 bases; bases outside gene matches: 6. CDR3 protein: CAISDRTSKTYNEQFF. CDR3 nucleotide sequence: TGTGCCATCAGTGACAGGACTAGCAAAACCTACAATGAGCAGTTCTTC.

The chain links TRBV12-3 or TRBV12-4 to TRBJ2-5; the D gene could be TRBD1 or TRBD2 (5 bases each). The CDR3 contains 15 residues. Trimming cost V 4 bases and J 5 bases, with 17 bases left between them. CDR3 sequence reads: CASSSRDPPRETQYF. The CDR3 nucleotides read TGTGCCAGCAGTTCCAGGGACCCCCCTCGGGAGACCCAGTACTTC.

The table lists this clonotype with a few counts. The chain carries TRBV12-3 or TRBV12-4 and TRBJ2-1; D remains unclear. V was cut by 3 bases and J by 8 bases, with 11 bases left in between. CDR3 length: 13 amino acids. The CDR3 spells CASSFSPFHEQFF. The CDR3 DNA reads TGTGCCAGCAGTTTTTCCCCATTCCATGAGCAGTTCTTC.

The table lists this clonotype with a few counts. The chain uses TRBV21-1 and TRBJ1-1; TRBD1 is the table's D call, not checked against the DNA. TRBV21-1 is given as a pseudogene. The CDR3 consists of 16 residues. In nucleotides, the CDR3 is TGTGCCAGCAGTACCGAGCCGCGGGACACCAACACTGAAGCTTTCTTT. Translating it yields CASSTEPRDTNTEAFF.

This clonotype has only a few counts. The CDR3 DNA reads TGTGCCATCAGTGAGTTCGAAACTAACTCCTTCGGGCAGTACTTC. Its protein product is CAISEFETNSFGQYF. The chain recombines TRBV10-3 with TRBJ2-7; D gene uncertain. Germline CDR1 reads ENHRY; CDR2 reads SYGVKD. V dropped 1 base and J dropped 9 bases, with 19 bases sitting between them. The CDR3 has 15 residues.